This TCR beta chain was documented in a study of blood T cell repertoires in COVID-19. On the study more broadly: Italy, Spain and the United States were the sources of the convalescent and acute COVID-19 samples. PBMCs, B-cell-depleted T cells, or T cells were the source of the cDNA or gDNA that made up the material.

Repertoires were generated with immunoSEQ multiplex PCR, while TCRdb's copy carries only in-frame clones and drops some. The sample holds approximately 150,000 clones, about 89% seen once. The CDR3 loop spans 14 amino acids. Trimming cost V 5 bases and J 1 base, with 11 bases left between them. The germline gives CDR1 SGHNT, CDR2 YENEEA. The receptor comes from a man aged 45-60 years who had recovered from COVID-19. The sequenced sample consisted of peripheral blood. V and J are TRBV11-3 and TRBJ2-5, with D perhaps TRBD2 (7 bases). CDR3 bases: TGTGCCAGCAGCGTCGGGGGGCGCCAAGAGACCCAGTACTTC. Encoded protein: CASSVGGRQETQYF.